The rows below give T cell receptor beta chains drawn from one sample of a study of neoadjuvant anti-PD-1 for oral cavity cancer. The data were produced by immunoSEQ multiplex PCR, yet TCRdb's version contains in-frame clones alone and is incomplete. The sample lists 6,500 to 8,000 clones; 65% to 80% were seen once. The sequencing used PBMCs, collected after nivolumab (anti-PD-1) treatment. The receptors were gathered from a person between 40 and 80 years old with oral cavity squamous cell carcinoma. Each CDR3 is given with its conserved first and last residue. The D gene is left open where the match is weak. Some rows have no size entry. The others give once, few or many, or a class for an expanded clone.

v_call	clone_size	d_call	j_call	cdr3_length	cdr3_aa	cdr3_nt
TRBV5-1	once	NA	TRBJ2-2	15	CASSSPEVNTGELFF	TGCGCCAGCAGCTCCCCGGAGGTAAATACCGGGGAGCTGTTTTTT
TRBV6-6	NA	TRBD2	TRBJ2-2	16	CASCDRGGLNTGELFF	TGTGCCAGTTGCGACCGGGGGGGCCTCAACACCGGGGAGCTGTTTTTT
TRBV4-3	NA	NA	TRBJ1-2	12	CASSRGGYGYTF	TGCGCCAGCAGCAGGGGGGGCTATGGCTACACCTTC
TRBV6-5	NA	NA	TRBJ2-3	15	CASSYSRGLGDTQYF	TGTGCCAGCAGTTACTCGCGGGGGCTGGGAGATACGCAGTATTTT
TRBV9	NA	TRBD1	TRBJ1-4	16	CASSTERGQTNEKLFF	TGTGCCAGCAGCACGGAAAGGGGACAGACTAATGAAAAACTGTTTTTT
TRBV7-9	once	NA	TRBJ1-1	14	CASSLIAVNTEAFF	TGTGCCAGCAGCTTAATTGCGGTGAACACTGAAGCTTTCTTT
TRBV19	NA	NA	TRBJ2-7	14	CASMKRTEMGEQYF	TGTGCCAGTATGAAGAGGACAGAAATGGGCGAGCAGTACTTC
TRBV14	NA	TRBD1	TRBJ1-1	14	CASSPDRGHGEAFF	TGTGCCAGCAGCCCGGACAGGGGGCACGGTGAAGCTTTCTTT
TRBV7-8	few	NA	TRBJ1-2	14	CASSPGYRSYGYTF	TGTGCCAGCAGCCCTGGTTATCGGTCCTATGGCTACACCTTC
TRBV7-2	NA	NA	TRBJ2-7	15	CASSLGQFSSYEQYF	TGTGCCAGCAGCTTAGGACAGTTCAGCTCCTACGAGCAGTACTTC
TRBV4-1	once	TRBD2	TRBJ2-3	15	CASSHSSGTTDTQYF	TGCGCCAGCAGCCACTCTAGCGGGACCACAGATACGCAGTATTTT
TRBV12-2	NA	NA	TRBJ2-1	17	CASRLGSSGGVDNEQFF	TGTGCAAGTCGCTTAGGGTCTAGCGGGGGGGTGGACAATGAGCAGTTCTTC
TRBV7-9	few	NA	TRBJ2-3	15	CASSLTVEGTDTQYF	TGTGCCAGCAGCCTGACAGTGGAGGGCACAGATACGCAGTATTTT
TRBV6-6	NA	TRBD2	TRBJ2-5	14	CASKLAGGDKTQYF	TGTGCCAGCAAACTAGCGGGGGGGGATAAGACCCAGTACTTC
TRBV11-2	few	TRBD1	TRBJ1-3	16	CASSWGTGRSGNTIYF	TGTGCCAGCAGCTGGGGGACAGGGCGCTCTGGAAACACCATATATTTT
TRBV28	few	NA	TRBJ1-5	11	CASSSYQPQHF	TGTGCCAGCAGTTCATATCAGCCCCAGCATTTT
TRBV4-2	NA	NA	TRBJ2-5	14	CASSQGGGQETQYF	TGTGCCAGCAGCCAAGGGGGGGGGCAGGAGACCCAGTACTTC
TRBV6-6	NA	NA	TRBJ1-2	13	CATQDRQSYGYTF	TGTGCCACCCAAGATCGTCAAAGTTATGGCTACACCTTC
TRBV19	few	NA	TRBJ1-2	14	CASTAGVSNYGYTF	TGTGCCAGTACGGCAGGTGTTTCTAACTATGGCTACACCTTC
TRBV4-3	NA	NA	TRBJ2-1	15	CASSLRSGDYNEQFF	TGCGCCAGCAGCCTACGTAGCGGTGACTACAATGAGCAGTTCTTC
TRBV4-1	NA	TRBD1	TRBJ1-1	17	CASSRGTGGQMNTEAFF	TGCGCCAGCAGCCGCGGGACAGGGGGTCAGATGAACACTGAAGCTTTCTTT
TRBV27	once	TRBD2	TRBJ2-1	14	CASNRLAGGGEQFF	TGTGCCAGCAATCGACTAGCGGGGGGTGGGGAGCAGTTCTTC
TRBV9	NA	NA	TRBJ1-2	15	CASSVTATSNYGYTF	TGTGCCAGCAGCGTGACAGCAACTTCTAACTATGGCTACACCTTC
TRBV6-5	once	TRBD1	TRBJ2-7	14	CASSYDRESYEQYF	TGTGCCAGCAGTTACGACAGGGAGAGCTACGAGCAGTACTTC
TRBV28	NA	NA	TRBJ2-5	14	CASSLSGTEETQYF	TGTGCCAGCAGTTTATCGGGAACAGAAGAGACCCAGTACTTC
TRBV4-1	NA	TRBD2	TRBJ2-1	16	CASSQDLGGGYNEQFF	TGCGCCAGCAGCCAAGATTTGGGGGGGGGCTACAATGAGCAGTTCTTC
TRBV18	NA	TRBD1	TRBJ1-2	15	CASSRTGQGNYGYTF	TGTGCCAGCTCACGAACTGGACAGGGTAACTATGGCTACACCTTC
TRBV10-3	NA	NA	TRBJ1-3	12	CAMTGAGNTIYF	TGTGCCATGACAGGAGCTGGAAACACCATATATTTT
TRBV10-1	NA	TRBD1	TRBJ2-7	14	CASSNSGQGYEQYF	TGCGCCAGCAGTAACTCGGGACAGGGCTACGAGCAGTACTTC
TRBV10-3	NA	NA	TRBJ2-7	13	CAISEDSSYEQYF	TGTGCCATCAGTGAGGACAGCTCCTACGAGCAGTACTTC
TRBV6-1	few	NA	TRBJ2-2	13	CASSDRDAGELFF	TGTGCCAGCAGTGACAGGGACGCCGGGGAGCTGTTTTTT
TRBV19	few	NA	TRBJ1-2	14	CASSSLRRFYGYTF	TGTGCCAGTAGTAGTCTCAGAAGATTCTATGGCTACACCTTC
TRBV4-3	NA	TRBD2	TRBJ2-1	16	CASSQDLFLAELEQFF	TGCGCCAGCAGCCAAGATCTATTCCTAGCGGAGCTCGAGCAGTTCTTC
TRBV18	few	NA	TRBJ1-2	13	CASSPGEYYGYTF	TGTGCCAGCTCACCAGGGGAATACTATGGCTACACCTTC
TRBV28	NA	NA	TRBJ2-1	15	CASIRPDRPYNEQFF	TGTGCCAGCATCCGCCCGGACAGACCCTACAATGAGCAGTTCTTC
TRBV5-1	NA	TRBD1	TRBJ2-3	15	CASKSRGLSTDTQYF	TGCGCCAGCAAGAGCAGGGGGCTTAGCACAGATACGCAGTATTTT
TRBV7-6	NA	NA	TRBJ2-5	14	CASSLGTGQETQYF	TGTGCCAGCAGCTTAGGGACTGGCCAAGAGACCCAGTACTTC
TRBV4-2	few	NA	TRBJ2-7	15	CASSQEERVIHEQYF	TGTGCCAGCAGCCAAGAAGAGCGGGTGATCCACGAGCAGTACTTC
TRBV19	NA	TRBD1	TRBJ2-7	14	CASSEGTGGAEQYF	TGTGCCAGTAGTGAGGGGACAGGGGGCGCCGAGCAGTACTTC
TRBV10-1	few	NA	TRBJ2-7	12	CASSDGAYEQYF	TGCGCCAGCAGTGACGGGGCCTACGAGCAGTACTTC
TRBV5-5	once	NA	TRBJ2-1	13	CASSSSWGDEQFF	TGTGCCAGCAGCTCCAGTTGGGGAGATGAGCAGTTCTTC
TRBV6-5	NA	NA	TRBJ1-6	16	CASSYSRPSSRSPLHF	TGTGCCAGCAGTTACTCGAGGCCCTCATCGAGGTCACCCCTCCACTTT
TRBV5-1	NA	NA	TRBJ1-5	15	CASSYISGPNQPQHF	TGCGCCAGCAGCTATATATCCGGGCCCAATCAGCCCCAGCATTTT
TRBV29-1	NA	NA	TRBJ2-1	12	CSVTPQGNEQFF	TGCAGCGTCACCCCCCAGGGGAATGAGCAGTTCTTC
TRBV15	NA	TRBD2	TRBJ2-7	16	CATKGLAGDMRFEQYF	TGTGCCACCAAGGGACTAGCGGGGGACATGAGGTTCGAGCAGTACTTC
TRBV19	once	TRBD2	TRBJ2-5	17	CASSIETGGRFGETQYF	TGTGCCAGTAGTATAGAAACGGGGGGGCGATTCGGAGAGACCCAGTACTTC
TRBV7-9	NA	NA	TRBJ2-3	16	CASSPKDWPPTDTQYF	TGTGCCAGCAGCCCGAAGGACTGGCCGCCCACAGATACGCAGTATTTT
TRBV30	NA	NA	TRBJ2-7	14	CAWSVASFRGEQYF	TGTGCCTGGAGTGTGGCTTCTTTCCGAGGCGAGCAGTACTTC
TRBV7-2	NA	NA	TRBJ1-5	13	CASTPSGFQPQHF	TGTGCCAGCACCCCGTCAGGGTTTCAGCCCCAGCATTTT
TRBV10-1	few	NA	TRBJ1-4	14	CAMDRPTTNEKLFF	TGCGCCATGGACAGACCTACAACTAATGAAAAACTGTTTTTT
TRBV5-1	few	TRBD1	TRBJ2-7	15	CASSEGGGQGTVQYF	TGCGCCAGCAGCGAAGGAGGGGGACAGGGTACGGTGCAGTACTTC
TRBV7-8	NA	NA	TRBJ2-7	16	CASSVFGARRAYEQYF	TGTGCCAGCAGCGTCTTTGGGGCAAGGAGGGCCTACGAGCAGTACTTC
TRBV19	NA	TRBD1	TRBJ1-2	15	CASSILAQGRRGYTF	TGTGCCAGTAGTATATTGGCACAGGGGCGTCGTGGCTACACCTTC